These T cell receptor beta chains were read from a single sample in a study of blood T cell repertoires in COVID-19. The table came from immunoSEQ multiplex PCR; TCRdb's copy has only in-frame clones and leaves some out. The sample holds roughly 120,000 clones, around 90% seen once. Sequencing was carried out using peripheral blood. These receptors originate from a woman between 55 and 75 years old with COVID-19, enrolled during active disease. Each CDR3 is given with its conserved first and last residue. The D gene is left open where the match is weak. Clone size appears in some rows only: once, few, many, or a class for an expanded clone.

v_call: TRBV7-3; cdr3_length: 13; clone_size: NA; j_call: TRBJ2-5; d_call: NA; cdr3_aa: CASSQGSQETQYF; cdr3_nt: TGTGCCAGCAGCCAGGGGAGCCAAGAGACCCAGTACTTC
v_call: TRBV7-9; cdr3_length: 15; clone_size: NA; j_call: TRBJ1-2; d_call: NA; cdr3_aa: CASSLPGSRRFLYTF; cdr3_nt: TGTGCCAGCAGCTTACCCGGGAGCCGTCGTTTCCTCTACACCTTC
v_call: TRBV4-2; cdr3_length: 19; clone_size: NA; j_call: TRBJ2-6; d_call: TRBD1; cdr3_aa: CASSPIPGQGLFGANVLTF; cdr3_nt: TGTGCCAGCAGCCCTATCCCTGGACAGGGTCTCTTCGGGGCCAACGTCCTGACTTTC
v_call: TRBV19; cdr3_length: 13; clone_size: NA; j_call: TRBJ1-6; d_call: TRBD1; cdr3_aa: CASSTGGDSPLHF; cdr3_nt: TGTGCCAGTAGTACAGGGGGCGATTCACCCCTCCACTTT
v_call: TRBV10-3; cdr3_length: 14; clone_size: NA; j_call: TRBJ1-1; d_call: TRBD1; cdr3_aa: CAISVDRGNTEAFF; cdr3_nt: TGTGCCATCAGTGTAGACAGGGGTAACACTGAAGCTTTCTTT
v_call: TRBV5-1; cdr3_length: 17; clone_size: NA; j_call: TRBJ2-2; d_call: TRBD2; cdr3_aa: CASGNRLAGASGGELFF; cdr3_nt: TGCGCCAGCGGGAATCGACTAGCGGGGGCCTCGGGCGGGGAGCTGTTTTTT
v_call: TRBV4-2; cdr3_length: 18; clone_size: NA; j_call: TRBJ2-2; d_call: TRBD1; cdr3_aa: CASSQDRGGQGRTGELFF; cdr3_nt: TGTGCCAGCAGCCAAGATAGGGGAGGACAGGGAAGAACCGGGGAGCTGTTTTTT
v_call: TRBV7-6; cdr3_length: 15; clone_size: NA; j_call: TRBJ2-1; d_call: TRBD1; cdr3_aa: CASSLAQGAYNEQFF; cdr3_nt: TGTGCCAGCAGCTTAGCGCAGGGGGCCTACAATGAGCAGTTCTTC
v_call: TRBV2; cdr3_length: 15; clone_size: NA; j_call: TRBJ2-5; d_call: NA; cdr3_aa: CASIMVTGRQETQYF; cdr3_nt: TGTGCCAGCATTATGGTAACAGGGCGCCAAGAGACCCAGTACTTC
v_call: TRBV4-1; cdr3_length: 14; clone_size: NA; j_call: TRBJ2-3; d_call: NA; cdr3_aa: CASSQYRNTDTQYF; cdr3_nt: TGCGCCAGCAGCCAATACAGGAACACAGATACGCAGTATTTT
v_call: TRBV19; cdr3_length: 15; clone_size: NA; j_call: TRBJ1-1; d_call: TRBD1; cdr3_aa: CASRGQAVMNTEAFF; cdr3_nt: TGTGCCAGCAGGGGACAGGCCGTTATGAACACTGAAGCTTTCTTT
v_call: TRBV11-2; cdr3_length: 13; clone_size: NA; j_call: TRBJ1-6; d_call: NA; cdr3_aa: CASSLGRQSPLHF; cdr3_nt: TGTGCCAGCAGCTTAGGAAGACAGTCACCCCTCCACTTT
v_call: TRBV4-3; cdr3_length: 12; clone_size: NA; j_call: TRBJ1-2; d_call: NA; cdr3_aa: CASSQPNYGYTF; cdr3_nt: TGCGCCAGCAGCCAACCAAACTATGGCTACACCTTC
v_call: TRBV20-1; cdr3_length: 14; clone_size: once; j_call: TRBJ1-1; d_call: TRBD1; cdr3_aa: CSAGDVTGATEAFF; cdr3_nt: TGCAGTGCTGGTGATGTGACAGGGGCCACTGAAGCTTTCTTT
v_call: TRBV11-1; cdr3_length: 14; clone_size: NA; j_call: TRBJ2-1; d_call: NA; cdr3_aa: CASSLGHLNNEQFF; cdr3_nt: TGTGCCAGCAGCCTGGGACATTTAAACAATGAGCAGTTCTTC
v_call: TRBV11-3; cdr3_length: 14; clone_size: NA; j_call: TRBJ2-2; d_call: NA; cdr3_aa: CASSLTPNTGELFF; cdr3_nt: TGTGCCAGCAGCTTAACACCGAACACCGGGGAGCTGTTTTTT
v_call: TRBV12-3/TRBV12-4; cdr3_length: 13; clone_size: NA; j_call: TRBJ1-2; d_call: NA; cdr3_aa: CATGDKGHNGYTF; cdr3_nt: TGTGCCACCGGTGACAAGGGGCATAATGGCTACACCTTC
v_call: TRBV5-1; cdr3_length: 15; clone_size: NA; j_call: TRBJ2-5; d_call: NA; cdr3_aa: CASSLSTVKGGTQYF; cdr3_nt: TGCGCCAGCAGCTTATCGACCGTCAAAGGGGGGACCCAGTACTTC
v_call: TRBV4-3; cdr3_length: 15; clone_size: NA; j_call: TRBJ1-2; d_call: NA; cdr3_aa: CASSPMIQGGYGYTF; cdr3_nt: TGCGCCAGCAGCCCCATGATCCAGGGCGGCTATGGCTACACCTTC
v_call: TRBV6-2/TRBV6-3; cdr3_length: 13; clone_size: NA; j_call: TRBJ2-7; d_call: NA; cdr3_aa: CASSYRQGYEQYF; cdr3_nt: TGTGCCAGCAGTTACCGGCAGGGCTACGAGCAGTACTTC
v_call: TRBV6-6; cdr3_length: 14; clone_size: NA; j_call: TRBJ2-7; d_call: TRBD1; cdr3_aa: CASSRGQATYEQYF; cdr3_nt: TGTGCCAGCAGTAGGGGACAGGCGACCTACGAGCAGTACTTC
v_call: TRBV18; cdr3_length: 15; clone_size: NA; j_call: TRBJ2-2; d_call: NA; cdr3_aa: CASSPLAGNTGELFF; cdr3_nt: TGTGCCAGCTCACCACTCGCAGGGAACACCGGGGAGCTGTTTTTT